This T cell receptor beta chain was obtained from a study of blood T cell repertoires in COVID-19 (dated by TCRdb to the early 2020s). Concerning the study at large: The collaborator samples originated in the United States, Italy and Spain and spanned the acute and convalescent phases of COVID-19. The prospective study material was composed of cDNA or gDNA derived from T cells, B-cell-depleted T cells, or PBMCs. The dataset comprised deeply sampled blood TCRbeta repertoires from subjects exposed to, actively infected with, or recovered from COVID-19. The repertoires were released in a freely available public database intended as a resource for research on the immune response to SARS-CoV-2. Samples were obtained from the ongoing ImmuneRACE study (first 160 participants) and from approximately 1,200 subjects provided by 6 global collaborators. Sample metadata almost always included a de-identified subject ID, COVID-19 status, age in years and sex. HLA class I and class II types, where available, came from metadata supplied by the sample provider rather than from assay-based typing. The study at large found these results: The quantity of clinical and demographic metadata differed by source and by participant and was supplied without curation.

As to this clone: Its antigen is still unknown. Base qualities were left out, and no much larger clone turns up one base away.

TCRbeta CDR3 regions were amplified from genomic DNA using the immunoSEQ Assay, a bias-controlled multiplex PCR. The paper's processing steps were these. The number of nucleated cells in each sample was estimated by amplification of reference gene primers within the assay. To quantify the absolute abundance of each unique TCRbeta CDR3 rearrangement, sequence reads were collapsed and filtered. For each sample, productive Simpson clonality was calculated as the square root of Simpson's diversity index across productive rearrangements. The table comes from immuneACCESS by way of TCRdb, which keeps in-frame sequences with V and J called. Part of the clones is missing from these tables; in studies checked, under half for an unresolved V gene and the rest for unknown reasons. V, J and clone size were drawn from that table, and D and trimming were deduced from the DNA. Recorded for this sample are over 85,000 clones; approximately 83% of them occurred a single time. The biggest ten clones account for more than 2% of the sample.

Whole blood was collected in K2EDTA tubes by collaborating institutions according to the institutions' own protocols. For TCRbeta analysis, collaborator samples were shipped as frozen whole blood, as isolated PBMCs, or as DNA extracted from either sample type. This TCR was sampled from a woman aged 70 to 79 with acute or convalescent COVID-19. The material sequenced was peripheral blood.

The CDR3 corresponds to CARIIQPHSNQPQHF. Here is the DNA: TGTGCCAGGATCATACAGCCTCATAGCAATCAGCCCCAGCATTTT. Here the chain combines TRBV6-5 and TRBJ1-5, with the identity of the D gene unclear. From the cysteine up to the phenylalanine, the CDR3 has a length of 15 residues. This entry keeps only the CDR3 DNA: 45 bases, framed from base 1. From the germline V gene, CDR1 is MNHEY and CDR2 is SVGAGI. V and J lose 9 bases and 0 bases, and a span of 15 bases separates them.